This T cell receptor (beta chain) was sequenced for a study of blood T cells in healthy people across ages. The CDR3 is made up of 12 amino acids. CDR1 and CDR2 (germline): ENHRY, SYGVKD. V was clipped by 5 bases and J by 8 bases, with 9 bases between them. The study's findings and limits: Both higher diversity and more naive CD4+ cells marked long-lived donors when set against aged donors.

Caucasian individuals from Russia who were healthy and aged roughly 6 to 100 acted as donors. There are a few counts of this clonotype. What it recognizes is unknown. Combining a sample-barcoded 5' primer with a J-beta primer mix, a second PCR ran for roughly 7 to 12 cycles. One entry per CDR3 protein, called by TCRdb with MiXCR from the 5' RACE reads. Among 850,000 to 1,000,000 distinct CDR3 sequences listed, approximately 50% were seen once. This sequence was found in an older woman in good health. Sequenced sample: blood. The V and J genes are TRBV10-3 and TRBJ1-4; no firm D call. CDR3 in amino acids: CAISPEGEKLFF. For the CDR3, the DNA is TGTGCCATCAGTCCAGAGGGAGAAAAACTGTTTTTT.